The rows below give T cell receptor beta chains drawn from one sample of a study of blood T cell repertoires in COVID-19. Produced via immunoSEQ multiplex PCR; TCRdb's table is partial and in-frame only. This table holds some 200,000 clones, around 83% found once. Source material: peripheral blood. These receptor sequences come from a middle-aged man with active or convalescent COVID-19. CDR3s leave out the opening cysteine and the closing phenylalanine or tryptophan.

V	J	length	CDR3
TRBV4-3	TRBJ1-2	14	ASSPNNFATVYGYT
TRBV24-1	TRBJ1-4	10	ATSSTTGKLF
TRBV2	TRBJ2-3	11	ASSDRSTDTQY
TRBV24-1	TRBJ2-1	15	ATSDPAGTGAYNEQF
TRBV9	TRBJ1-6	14	ASSVNRDSLISPLH
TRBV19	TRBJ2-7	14	ASSSQLAGSSYEQY
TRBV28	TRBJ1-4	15	ASSPGWDGTRPEKLF
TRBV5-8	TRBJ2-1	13	ASSHRDRDYNEQF
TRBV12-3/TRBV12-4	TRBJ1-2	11	ASRGQGEWGYT
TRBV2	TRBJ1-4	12	ASSVERGWEKLF
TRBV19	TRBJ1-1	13	ASSAQGTPNTEAF
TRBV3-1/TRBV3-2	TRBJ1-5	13	ASSQDWGGRGPQH
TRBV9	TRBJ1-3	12	ASSAGGSGNTIY
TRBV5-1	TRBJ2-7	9	ASSPGREQY
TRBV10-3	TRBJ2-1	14	AIRVRADSSYNEQF
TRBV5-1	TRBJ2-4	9	ASSLGGIQY
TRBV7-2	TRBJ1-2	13	ASSSAGTGWYGYT
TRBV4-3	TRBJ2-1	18	ASSHHGQGPSFGENNEQF
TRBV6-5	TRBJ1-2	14	ASSYSSWGSKGGYT
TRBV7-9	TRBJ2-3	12	ASSSQGGLDTQY
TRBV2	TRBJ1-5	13	ASSSGTGADQPQH
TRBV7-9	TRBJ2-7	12	ASSTTGINYEQY
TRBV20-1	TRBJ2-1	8	SVIYNEQF
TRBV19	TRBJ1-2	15	ASIGDRGRKGNYGYT
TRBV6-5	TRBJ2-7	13	ASSNDRQGSYEQY
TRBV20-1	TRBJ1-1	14	SASHLGTVGNTEAF
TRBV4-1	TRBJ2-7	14	ASSQDLTSDSYEQY
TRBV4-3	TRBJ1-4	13	ASSQGTGWNEKLF
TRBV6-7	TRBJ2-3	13	ASSSWLGNRDTQY
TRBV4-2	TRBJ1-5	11	ASSQDLSQPQH
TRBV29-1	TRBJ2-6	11	SVGGTGANVLT
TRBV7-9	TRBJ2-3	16	ASSLGSGDSIFTDTQY
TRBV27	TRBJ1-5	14	ASSLFGLLSNQPQH
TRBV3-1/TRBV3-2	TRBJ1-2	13	ASSQSGQGDYGYT
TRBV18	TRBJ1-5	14	ASSPYGLGAAQPQH
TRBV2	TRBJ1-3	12	ASTTGAAGNTIY
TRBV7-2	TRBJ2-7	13	ASSLQGALSYEQY
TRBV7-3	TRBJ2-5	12	ASSPTSPQETQY
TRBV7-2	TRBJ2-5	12	ASSLAGGGETQY
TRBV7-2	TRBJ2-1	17	ASSKRRASGRASGNEQF
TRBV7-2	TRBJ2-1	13	ASSLDLGLENEQF
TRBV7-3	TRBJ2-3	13	ASSLGGPQGGTQY
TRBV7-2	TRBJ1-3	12	ASSAGRGGNTIY
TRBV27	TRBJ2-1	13	ASSFRASGYNEQF